These 32 T cell receptor beta chains share one sample of origin, sequenced in a study of cytomegalovirus exposure and HLA in healthy donors. 13 Jbeta primers and 60 Vbeta primers were used for the PCR. Assay: immunoSEQ multiplex PCR; the TCRdb copy retains only in-frame clones and omits some. Among roughly 140,000 clones listed, 65% to 85% were seen once. The sequenced sample was PBMCs. The receptors stem from a male donor in good health and CMV-seronegative.

This clone was recorded once. V and J are TRBV5-8 and TRBJ2-7; 8 nucleotides agree with TRBD1. CDR1 is SGHTS and CDR2 is YDEGEE in the germline V gene. Germline trimming cut 1 base from V and 7 bases from J; bases unmatched to any gene: 10. The CDR3 has 15 amino acids. This CDR3 reads CASSLTSQGAKEQYF. The CDR3 nucleotides read TGTGCCAGCAGCTTGACGTCCCAGGGGGCAAAAGAGCAGTACTTC.

This chain joins TRBV14 and TRBJ1-1; D might be TRBD1 (5 bases). Trimming removed 4 bases from V and 4 bases from J, with 13 bases in between. Per germline, CDR1 SGHDN and CDR2 FVKESK. CDR3 length: 14 amino acids. CDR3 region: CASSLGAGGTEAFF. The DNA of the CDR3 is TGTGCCAGCAGCCTAGGGGCGGGGGGCACTGAAGCTTTCTTT.

Only a few counts were recorded for this clone. At one end the junction does not follow the germline gene, possibly because of a read error. The J gene is TRBJ1-2, the V gene TRBV7-9, with 8 bases fitting TRBD1. The CDR3 length is 14 residues. CDR1 and CDR2 (germline): SEHNR, FQNEAQ (reference sequence). The CDR3, as DNA: TGTTCCAGCAGTCTCGGACAGGGAGGGCATGGCTACACCTTC. Its protein is CSSSLGQGGHGYTF.

The chain's CDR3 is CAWRGGSYEQYF. The CDR3 DNA reads as TGTGCCTGGAGGGGGGGCTCCTACGAGCAGTACTTC. The chain carries TRBV30 and TRBJ2-7; possibly TRBD2 for D (6 bases). This CDR3 has 12 residues. Germline CDR1 is GTSNPN and CDR2 is SVGIG (reference sequence). The V and J ends lost 3 bases and 0 bases respectively, with 6 bases between them.

This clone has just one count. V and J are TRBV15 and TRBJ2-5; tentative D call: TRBD2 (6 bases). Trimming took off 1 base at V and 0 bases at J, with 15 bases between the two ends. Per the germline V gene, CDR1 is LNHNV and CDR2 is YYDKDF (reference sequence). This CDR3 contains 17 residues. The CDR3 nucleotides are TGTGCCACCAGCAGAGGCTCCTCTAGCGTGTACCAAGAGACCCAGTACTTC. It specifies CATSRGSSSVYQETQYF.

J is TRBJ1-2 and V is TRBV28; 9 nucleotides agree with TRBD1. V lost 3 bases and J lost 4; bases outside the gene matches: 6. CDR3 length: 15 residues. The germline CDR1 and CDR2 sequences are MDHEN and SYDVKM. CDR3 loop: CASSFVRTGVYGYTF. Here the CDR3 DNA reads TGTGCCAGCAGTTTCGTGAGGACAGGGGTCTATGGCTACACCTTC.

The chain links TRBV5-1 to TRBJ1-1, with D perhaps matching TRBD1 (5 bases). Trimming cost V 3 bases and J 7 bases, with 10 bases left between them. The CDR3 has 12 residues. Germline V gene data show CDR1 as SGHRS and CDR2 as YFSETQ. This CDR3 reads CASSSGTFEAFF. The CDR3 DNA follows: TGCGCCAGCAGCTCCGGGACTTTTGAAGCTTTCTTT.

V and J are TRBV27 and TRBJ2-1; 7 nucleotides agree with TRBD2. The V gene's germline CDR1 is MNHEY and CDR2 SMNVEV (reference sequence). The CDR3 sequence is 15 residues long. Unmatched junction bases numbered 5, after V lost 2 bases and J lost 4 bases. The CDR3 bases are TGTGCCAGCAGTTTAATAGTGGGGGGGTACAATGAGCAGTTCTTC. The encoded protein is CASSLIVGGYNEQFF.

V is TRBV27 and J is TRBJ2-3, with no clear D. Trimming left V 3 bases short and J 2 bases short, with 3 bases between. CDR3 length: 12 amino acids. Germline CDR1 is MNHEY and CDR2 is SMNVEV (reference sequence). The CDR3 DNA sequence: TGTGCCAGCAGTTTTAACACAGATACGCAGTATTTT. Encoded protein: CASSFNTDTQYF.

The chain combines TRBV5-6 with TRBJ2-5, with 9 bases identical to TRBD1. TRBJ2-7 matches the DNA end more closely, so the J call is doubtful. Germline CDR1 reads SGHDT; CDR2 reads YYEEEE. The CDR3 runs to 15 residues. The CDR3 region has the DNA TGTGCCAGCAGCTTGGCCGACAGGGGGTCCTACGAGCAGTACTTC. It translates to CASSLADRGSYEQYF.

This clone was seen a single time. The V and J genes are TRBV5-1 and TRBJ2-3; 8 bases agree with TRBD1. V was clipped by 0 bases and J by 2 bases; unmatched bases: 5. Germline loops: CDR1 SGHRS, CDR2 YFSETQ. This CDR3 comprises 16 residues. In nucleotides, the CDR3 is TGCGCCAGCAGCTTGGGGTGGGGACAGGACACAGATACGCAGTATTTT. Translation: CASSLGWGQDTDTQYF.

CDR3 sequence: CATSRDLSGNTIYF. In DNA form, the CDR3 reads TGTGCCACCAGCAGAGATCTCTCTGGAAACACCATATATTTT. The chain employs TRBV15 and TRBJ1-3, with no clear D. V dropped 0 bases and J dropped 0 bases, with 3 bases sitting between them. CDR1 and CDR2 from the germline V gene are LNHNV and YYDKDF (reference sequence). The CDR3 has 14 amino acids.

In its sample, this clone was seen once. The chain joins TRBV5-3 to TRBJ1-4; D perhaps matches TRBD1 (6 bases). TRBV5-3 counts as an open reading frame of uncertain function. The V end was cut by 3 bases, the J end by 0 bases, with 9 bases between. The CDR3 is 15 amino acids. The CDR3: CARSYRTATNEKLFF. For the CDR3, the DNA is TGTGCCAGAAGCTATAGGACAGCAACTAATGAAAAACTGTTTTTT.

V gene TRBV4-1 combines with J gene TRBJ2-2, with 7 bases that match TRBD1. V lost 1 base to trimming and J lost 0 bases; unmatched junction nucleotides: 8. Germline loops: CDR1 MGHRA, CDR2 YSYEKL. CDR3 size: 18 residues. CDR3 DNA sequence: TGCGCCAGCAGCCAAGGTGGGGCTCAGGGGGCGAACACCGGGGAGCTGTTTTTT. This gives the protein CASSQGGAQGANTGELFF.

The chain combines TRBV4-1 with TRBJ2-2, with 10 bases lining up with TRBD1. V lost 5 bases to trimming and J lost 7 bases; unmatched junction nucleotides: 13. The germline CDR1 and CDR2 sequences are MGHRA and YSYEKL. The CDR3 runs to 17 residues. As DNA, the CDR3 is TGCGCCAGCAGCTCTCGATGGACAGGGGGAGGGGGCGGGGAGCTGTTTTTT. This sequence encodes CASSSRWTGGGGGELFF.

For the CDR3, the DNA is TGTGCCATCAGGGGACAGGGGAACTATGGCTACACCTTC. Translated, it gives CAIRGQGNYGYTF. V is TRBV10-3 and J is TRBJ1-2, with TRBD1 matching 10 bases. There are 13 residues in the CDR3. Germline lookup yields CDR1 ENHRY and CDR2 SYGVKD. The junction had 0 bases not matched to a gene; V was cut back by 6 bases and J by 2 bases.

CDR3 nucleotide sequence: TGTGCCAGCAGTTTAGGGACAGGGGGCGCGGTGAACACTGAAGCTTTCTTT. Its translation is CASSLGTGGAVNTEAFF. The chain recombines TRBV28 with TRBJ1-1, with 12 bases identical to TRBD1. In germline, CDR1 is MDHEN, CDR2 SYDVKM. V shed 2 bases, J shed 0 bases, and the junction held 4 bases outside the gene matches. There are 17 residues in the CDR3.

The V gene is TRBV4-3, the J gene TRBJ2-3, with D perhaps TRBD1 (6 bases). CDR1 LGHNA and CDR2 YSLEER come from the germline V gene. The CDR3 totals 22 residues. The V and J ends lost 0 bases and 2 bases respectively, with 30 bases between them. CDR3 loop: CASSQEADSRVEGSGATDTQYF. The DNA for the CDR3 is TGCGCCAGCAGCCAAGAAGCGGACTCAAGGGTAGAGGGGTCAGGGGCCACAGATACGCAGTATTTT.

For this clone: The junction and the germline gene differ at one end; a read error may be behind it. The V call is TRBV2, the J call TRBJ1-2; tentatively, D is TRBD1 (6 bases). Germline V gene sequence: CDR1 SNHLY, CDR2 FYNNEI. This CDR3 is 13 amino acids long. Written as DNA, the CDR3 is TGTGCCAGCAGCTCACAGGGAGTTAAGGGCTGCACCTTC. Protein product: CASSSQGVKGCTF.

J is TRBJ2-7 and V is TRBV6-5, with TRBD1 identical over 8 bases. This CDR3 is built from 13 residues. V lost 5 bases to trimming and J lost 4 bases; unmatched junction nucleotides: 4. Germline CDR1 is MNHEY and CDR2 is SVGAGI. This CDR3 is CASSNRQGYEQYF. CDR3 nucleotide sequence: TGTGCCAGCAGTAACAGACAGGGGTACGAGCAGTACTTC.

J is TRBJ1-2 and V is TRBV9; 7 bases map to TRBD1. V lost 4 bases to trimming and J lost 4 bases; unmatched junction nucleotides: 13. The germline gives CDR1 SGDLS, CDR2 YYNGEE. The CDR3 runs 16 residues. CDR3 in DNA: TGTGCCAGCAGCCCTCACGGACAGGTAGCAACCTATGGCTACACCTTC. Its protein is CASSPHGQVATYGYTF.

V and J are TRBV19 and TRBJ2-5, with D tentatively TRBD1 (6 bases). There are 15 residues in the CDR3. V was clipped by 6 bases and J by 1 base, with 15 bases between them. From germline, CDR1 is LNHDA and CDR2 SQIVND (reference sequence). The DNA for the CDR3 is TGTGCCAGTAGCCTTACGGGACACCTCCAAGAGACCCAGTACTTC. Protein product: CASSLTGHLQETQYF.

This chain joins TRBV6-4 and TRBJ1-1, with D maybe TRBD1 (5 bases). CDR1 is MRHNA and CDR2 is SNTAGT in the germline V gene. The CDR3 length is 15 residues. Trimming pared 4 bases from V and 3 bases from J, leaving 15 bases between. The chain's CDR3 is CASSAGDLTDTEAFF. DNA for the CDR3: TGTGCCAGCAGTGCGGGGGACTTGACGGACACTGAAGCTTTCTTT.

The V gene is TRBV9, the J gene TRBJ2-1; D not certain. This CDR3 contains 13 residues. Looked up from germline, CDR1 is SGDLS and CDR2 is YYNGEE. Deletions cut 4 bases from V and 5 bases from J, with 10 bases between. Here the CDR3 DNA reads TGTGCCAGCAGCACCCGTAGTGACAATGAGCAGTTCTTC. Translating gives CASSTRSDNEQFF.

V and J are TRBV4-2 and TRBJ2-5, with 8 bases matching TRBD2. The J segment lost 2 bases and the V segment lost 2 bases, leaving 4 bases of the junction unmatched. Germline CDR1 reads LGHNA; CDR2 reads YNFKEQ. CDR3 size: 15 residues. In DNA, the CDR3 is TGTGCCAGCAGCCAACGCGGGAGGAAACAAGAGACCCAGTACTTC. Translating gives CASSQRGRKQETQYF.

This clone was counted once. The chain couples TRBV25-1 to TRBJ2-2; D may be TRBD1 (5 bases). V dropped 3 bases and J dropped 7 bases, with 15 bases sitting between them. Germline values: CDR1 MGHDK, CDR2 SYGVNS. This CDR3 comprises 15 residues. CDR3: CASSDIQGPSGELFF. In DNA, the CDR3 is TGTGCCAGCAGTGATATCCAGGGCCCGAGCGGGGAGCTGTTTTTT.

This sequence joins TRBV19 and TRBJ2-7; 10 bases line up with TRBD1. The germline V gene has CDR1 LNHDA and CDR2 SQIVND (reference sequence). The CDR3 is 16 amino acids. V shed 4 bases and J 1 base; nucleotides not matched to a gene: 7. The CDR3 region has the DNA TGTGCCAGTAGTACCGGGACAGGGGAAATTTCCTACGAGCAGTACTTC. Translation: CASSTGTGEISYEQYF. The whole variable domain, filled in from reference TRBV19 and TRBJ2-7, reads DGGITQSPKYLFRKEGQNVTLSCEQNLNHDAMYWYRQDPGQGLRLIYYSQIVNDFQKGDIAEGYSVSREKKESFPLTVTSAQKNPTAFYLCASSTGTGEISYEQYFGPGTRLTVT.

J is TRBJ2-7 and V is TRBV30; perhaps TRBD1 as D (6 bases). V dropped 5 bases and J dropped 6 bases, with 20 bases sitting between them. From germline, CDR1 is GTSNPN and CDR2 SVGIG (reference sequence). This CDR3 has 14 residues. Here the CDR3 reads CAWHWGLADSEQYF. The CDR3 DNA reads as TGTGCCTGGCATTGGGGGCTCGCGGACAGCGAGCAGTACTTC.

The V and J genes are TRBV19 and TRBJ2-7, with 8 positions matching TRBD1. The junction had 6 bases not matched to a gene; V was cut back by 10 bases and J by 1 base. CDR1 is LNHDA, CDR2 SQIVND, per germline (reference sequence). The CDR3 contains 13 residues. CDR3 loop: CATAGQASYEQYF. The CDR3 region has the DNA TGTGCCACGGCGGGACAGGCATCCTACGAGCAGTACTTC.

The J gene is TRBJ1-2, the V gene TRBV9, with 9 bases matching TRBD1. The germline V gene encodes CDR1 SGDLS and CDR2 YYNGEE. This CDR3 contains 13 residues. The J segment lost 8 bases and the V segment lost 2 bases, leaving 4 bases of the junction unmatched. The CDR3 nucleotides read TGTGCCAGCAGCGTGGATACAGGGGGCGGCTACACCTTC. Translated: CASSVDTGGGYTF.

This chain uses TRBV18 with TRBJ1-3; 7 bases line up with TRBD1. The germline CDR1 and CDR2 sequences are KGHSH and LQKENI. The CDR3 length is 13 residues. Losses at the gene ends were 3 bases for V and 8 bases for J; bases not matched to a gene: 4. The CDR3 bases are TGTGCCAGCTCACCGGGACAGACAGACACCATATATTTT. It encodes CASSPGQTDTIYF.

The gene calls are TRBV5-4 and TRBJ1-2; D remains unclear. The germline CDR1 and CDR2 sequences are SGHNT and YYREEE (reference sequence). This CDR3 has 17 amino acids. Trimming removed 4 bases from V and 2 bases from J, with 21 bases in between. The CDR3 region has the DNA TGTGCCAGCAGCCCGGGAAGGCGTCGAGCAAAAAACTATGGCTACACCTTC. Its translation is CASSPGRRRAKNYGYTF.